A selection of T cell receptor beta chains follows, all from one sample in a study of blood T cell repertoires in COVID-19. The protocol was immunoSEQ multiplex PCR, while the TCRdb copy is restricted to in-frame clones and leaves out a portion. The sample records about 240,000 clones, more than 85% being singletons. The sequenced sample consisted of peripheral blood. The origin of the receptors is a woman in her seventies with active or convalescent COVID-19. Both conserved end residues are part of each CDR3. Each record gives: clone size, D gene, J gene, V gene, CDR3 protein, CDR3 DNA. D genes are given only for firm matches. Not all rows give a size; the values are once, few, many and, for expanded clones, a class.

. . TRBJ1-1 TRBV6-5 CASSTHTDMNTEAFF TGTGCCAGCAGTACCCACACGGACATGAACACTGAAGCTTTCTTT
. TRBD2 TRBJ2-2 TRBV29-1 CSVGAGGYTGELFF TGCAGCGTGGGGGCGGGAGGCTACACCGGGGAGCTGTTTTTT
. . TRBJ2-3 TRBV24-1 CATSLSGGTDTQYF TGTGCCACCAGCCTCTCAGGGGGCACAGATACGCAGTATTTT
. . TRBJ1-2 TRBV18 CASSPPGRDGYTF TGTGCCAGCTCACCACCGGGGCGGGACGGCTACACCTTC
. . TRBJ1-2 TRBV18 CASSPLSQDGYTF TGTGCCAGCTCACCGTTATCACAGGATGGCTACACCTTC
. . TRBJ1-4 TRBV4-3 CASSQGAGVGEKLFF TGCGCCAGCAGCCAAGGGGCCGGGGTTGGGGAAAAACTGTTTTTT
. TRBD1 TRBJ1-6 TRBV4-2 CASSSGQGNNSPLHF TGTGCCAGCAGCTCCGGACAGGGCAACAATTCACCCCTCCACTTT
. TRBD1 TRBJ1-3 TRBV18 CASSPLRQGPGNTIYF TGTGCCAGCTCACCTCTAAGACAGGGTCCGGGAAACACCATATATTTT
. TRBD1 TRBJ2-5 TRBV24-1 CATSDPGTGRKQTQYF TGTGCCACCAGTGACCCCGGGACAGGGAGGAAGCAGACCCAGTACTTC
. TRBD2 TRBJ2-5 TRBV7-2 CASTVPRIAGGKGETQYF TGTGCCAGCACCGTGCCCCGGATAGCGGGGGGGAAAGGAGAGACCCAGTACTTC
. . TRBJ2-3 TRBV4-1 CASSHGMGGLSDTQYF TGCGCCAGCAGCCACGGAATGGGGGGACTTTCAGATACGCAGTATTTT
. . TRBJ1-6 TRBV5-6 CASSFLGPGSYNSPLHF TGTGCCAGCAGCTTTCTGGGGCCGGGCTCCTATAATTCACCCCTCCACTTT
. . TRBJ1-1 TRBV2 CASSVIRNTEAFF TGTGCCAGCAGTGTAATCCGTAACACTGAAGCTTTCTTT
. TRBD1 TRBJ2-7 TRBV18 CASSLPGQTYEQYF TGTGCCAGCTCGCTCCCGGGACAGACTTACGAGCAGTACTTC
once . TRBJ1-5 TRBV6-4 CASSSQVNQPQHF TGTGCCAGCAGCTCACAGGTCAATCAGCCCCAGCATTTT
. TRBD1 TRBJ1-6 TRBV5-5 CASSGRQGGTSPLHF TGTGCCAGCAGCGGGAGACAGGGTGGCACTTCACCCCTCCACTTT
. . TRBJ2-2 TRBV6-2/TRBV6-3 CASSLTGDSGGELFF TGTGCCAGCAGTTTGACAGGCGACTCTGGCGGGGAGCTGTTTTTT
. . TRBJ1-5 TRBV6-5 CASSTERNQPQHF TGTGCCAGCAGCACCGAGCGGAATCAGCCCCAGCATTTT
few TRBD1 TRBJ1-1 TRBV11-3 CASSPQGVGTEAFF TGTGCCAGCAGCCCCCAGGGGGTAGGCACTGAAGCTTTCTTT
. . TRBJ2-1 TRBV9 CASSVEISSVGNEQFF TGTGCCAGCAGCGTAGAGATTAGCAGCGTCGGCAATGAGCAGTTCTTC
. . TRBJ2-4 TRBV7-2 CASSLGPDKNIQYF TGTGCCAGCAGCTTAGGTCCAGATAAAAACATTCAGTACTTC
. . TRBJ2-2 TRBV14 CASSQDYDGELFF TGTGCCAGCAGCCAAGACTACGACGGGGAGCTGTTTTTT
. TRBD1 TRBJ2-6 TRBV5-1 CASSPGQALSGANVLTF TGCGCCAGCAGCCCCGGACAGGCCCTCTCTGGGGCCAACGTCCTGACTTTC
. . TRBJ1-5 TRBV6-4 CASSAGSNQPQHF TGTGCCAGCAGTGCGGGTAGCAATCAGCCCCAGCATTTT
. . TRBJ2-1 TRBV9 CASSVALVLSSYNEQFF TGTGCCAGCAGCGTAGCTTTGGTTCTGAGCTCCTACAATGAGCAGTTCTTC
. . TRBJ1-4 TRBV3-1/TRBV3-2 CASSIWRSTNEKLFF TGTGCCAGCAGCATTTGGAGAAGCACTAATGAAAAACTGTTTTTT
. . TRBJ2-1 TRBV7-3 CASSLPGRGLNEQFF TGTGCCAGCAGCTTACCAGGAAGAGGACTCAATGAGCAGTTCTTC
once . TRBJ2-3 TRBV10-1 CASSDPRTYGTDTQYF TGCGCCAGCAGTGATCCCCGGACATATGGCACAGATACGCAGTATTTT
. . TRBJ2-3 TRBV6-2/TRBV6-3 CASSQGLPTDTQYF TGTGCCAGCAGTCAGGGACTGCCCACAGATACGCAGTATTTT
. TRBD1 TRBJ2-7 TRBV2 CASSGDRRREQYF TGTGCCAGCAGTGGGGACAGGCGCCGCGAGCAGTACTTC
once TRBD2 TRBJ2-1 TRBV5-1 CASGPPQRGSYNEQFF TGCGCCAGCGGCCCCCCCCAGCGGGGATCCTACAATGAGCAGTTCTTC
once . TRBJ1-2 TRBV18 CASSPDSSPYGYTF TGTGCCAGCTCACCGGACAGTTCCCCCTATGGCTACACCTTC
. . TRBJ1-1 TRBV7-9 CASSRDSGLEAFF TGTGCCAGCAGCAGGGACTCGGGACTCGAAGCTTTCTTT
. TRBD1 TRBJ1-5 TRBV15 CATSLTGGNQPQHF TGTGCCACCAGCCTGACAGGGGGCAATCAGCCCCAGCATTTT
. . TRBJ1-5 TRBV6-2/TRBV6-3 CASSNQQPQHF TGTGCCAGCAGCAATCAACAGCCCCAGCATTTT
. . TRBJ1-1 TRBV12-3/TRBV12-4 CASPEVNTEAFF TGTGCCAGCCCTGAGGTGAACACTGAAGCTTTCTTT
. . TRBJ2-1 TRBV5-8 CASSPDQGNEQFF TGTGCCAGCAGCCCTGACCAGGGGAATGAGCAGTTCTTC
. TRBD2 TRBJ2-2 TRBV19 CASTSRLAGSLDTGELFF TGTGCCAGTACGTCCAGACTAGCGGGGTCCCTCGATACCGGGGAGCTGTTTTTT
. TRBD2 TRBJ2-1 TRBV27 CASSPLAGGYEQFF TGTGCCAGCAGTCCCCTGGCGGGGGGCTATGAGCAGTTCTTC
. TRBD1 TRBJ1-1 TRBV7-9 CASSLGTELSEAFF TGTGCCAGCAGCTTGGGGACAGAATTGTCTGAAGCTTTCTTT
. . TRBJ1-1 TRBV6-5 CASRRQMNTEAFF TGTGCCAGCAGAAGACAGATGAACACTGAAGCTTTCTTT
once TRBD1 TRBJ1-1 TRBV2 CATAGQGMNTEAFF TGTGCCACTGCGGGACAGGGGATGAACACTGAAGCTTTCTTT
. TRBD1 TRBJ1-2 TRBV10-3 CAITPDRGEDGYTF TGTGCCATCACCCCGGACAGGGGGGAGGATGGCTACACCTTC
. TRBD1 TRBJ1-6 TRBV7-2 CASSTPGQGDLNSPLHF TGTGCCAGCAGCACCCCGGGACAGGGGGACCTAAATTCACCCCTCCACTTT
once . TRBJ1-2 TRBV6-5 CASSPGGYGYTF TGTGCCAGCAGCCCGGGGGGGTATGGCTACACCTTC
once . TRBJ2-1 TRBV29-1 CSVLTRSGNNEQFF TGCAGCGTCCTAACTAGGAGTGGAAACAATGAGCAGTTCTTC
. TRBD1 TRBJ1-1 TRBV12-3/TRBV12-4 CASKGQGAEAFF TGTGCCAGCAAGGGACAGGGTGCTGAAGCTTTCTTT
. . TRBJ1-4 TRBV15 CATSLMGGTNEKLFF TGTGCCACCAGCTTGATGGGGGGGACTAATGAAAAACTGTTTTTT
. . TRBJ2-7 TRBV5-5 CASSRLVGGNSYEQYF TGTGCCAGCAGCCGGTTAGTGGGGGGTAACTCCTACGAGCAGTACTTC
. . TRBJ1-2 TRBV18 CASSPPITEGYGYTF TGTGCCAGCTCACCTCCCATTACAGAGGGCTATGGCTACACCTTC
. . TRBJ1-1 TRBV5-1 CASSQGGNTEAFF TGCGCCAGCAGCCAGGGAGGCAACACTGAAGCTTTCTTT
. . TRBJ2-5 TRBV11-2 CASSLTSGAGAQYF TGTGCCAGCAGCTTAACAAGCGGGGCAGGGGCCCAGTACTTC
. . TRBJ1-5 TRBV19 CASSISSRGNQPQHF TGTGCCAGTAGTATAAGCTCCCGGGGCAATCAGCCCCAGCATTTT